This entry lists 5 T cell receptor beta chains sequenced from one sample in a study (dated by TCRdb to 2014 to 2015). The library was obtained by 5' RACE. Data came from an Illumina MiSeq. TCRdb redid the processing of the public reads, applying fastp at Q25 and MiXCR, and retained in-frame beta chains. Entries are consolidated by CDR3 protein sequence, retaining the most common genes and DNA. The sample has some 9,000 distinct CDR3 sequences on record, 40% to 50% of them singletons. Roughly 3% of the sample rests with the top ten. Cells that were CD4+CD25+CD127-/low were isolated as Tregs. What was sequenced was Tregs sorted from a lymph node. Source of these receptors: a female donor with breast cancer.

With regard to this clonotype: The CDR3 end shows no conserved phenylalanine or tryptophan, and so a read error is likely. This chain links TRBV11-2 with TRBJ2-2; possible D gene TRBD1, 5 bases. The CDR3 contains 16 residues. The germline CDR1 and CDR2 sequences are SGHAT and FQNNGV. V lost 0 bases, J lost 1 base, and 9 bases lay in between. CDR3 sequence (DNA): TGTGCCAGCAGCTTAGAAAACAGGAAGAACACCGGGGAGCTGTTTTCT. Translating gives CASSLENRKNTGELFS.

The chain couples TRBV15 to TRBJ1-4; no clear D. Deletions cut 3 bases from V and 4 bases from J, with 15 bases between. The CDR3 has 16 residues. Germline-derived CDR1 and CDR2 are LNHNV and YYDKDF (reference sequence). CDR3 nucleotides: TGTGCCACCAGCAGGGAAATGGGTTACTATAATGAAAAACTGTTTTTT. This translates into CATSREMGYYNEKLFF. The variable domain in full, with the rest retrieved from reference TRBV15 and TRBJ1-4, is DAMVIQNPRYQVTQFGKPVTLSCSQTLNHNVMYWYQQKSSQAPKLLFHYYDKDFNNEADTPDNFQSRRPNTSFCFLDIRSPGLGDTAMYLCATSREMGYYNEKLFFGSGTQLSVL.

This clonotype was detected a few times. The chain couples TRBV7-3 to TRBJ1-2; 8 bases line up with TRBD1. V was pared by 2 bases and J by 7 bases, with 6 bases of the junction left unmatched. The V gene's germline CDR1 is SGHTA and CDR2 FQGTGA. CDR3 length equals 14 residues. CDR3 nucleotides: TGTGCCAGCAGCTTAGGACAGGGAGCGTCTGGCTACACCTTC. Translation gives CASSLGQGASGYTF.

V is TRBV20-1 and J is TRBJ2-3; D is undetermined. CDR1 is DFQATT and CDR2 is SNEGSKA in the germline V gene (reference sequence). This CDR3 is 15 amino acids long. With 1 base removed from V and 10 bases from J, the gap between germline ends came to 21 bases. The CDR3, as DNA: TGCAGTGCTAGAGGCCCCATGGAGATGAGCACTGCGCAGTATTTT. Its protein product is CSARGPMEMSTAQYF.

This clonotype has a handful of counts. V usage is TRBV4-1 and J usage is TRBJ1-2; D gene ambiguous. Trimming cost V 0 bases and J 4 bases, with 9 bases left between them. Germline CDR1 and CDR2: MGHRA and YSYEKL. CDR3 length: 14 amino acids. The CDR3 spells CASSQDRESYGYTF. The DNA of the CDR3 is TGCGCCAGCAGCCAAGACCGGGAATCCTATGGCTACACCTTC.